Shown below are 11 T cell receptor beta chains from a single sample sequenced in a study of prognosis after radiotherapy for stage I lung cancer. Two-round multiplex PCR amplified TCR beta CDR3 from genomic DNA. Round one of PCR was performed, and it used primers specific to each TRBV and TRBJ gene. TCRdb analysed the multiplex PCR reads with MiXCR anew, one entry per CDR3 protein. The profile shows about 51,000 distinct CDR3 sequences, about 32% of them singletons. The specimen was PBMCs, collected before or after stereotactic body radiation therapy (not recorded which). The receptors come from a donor aged 50 or older with non-small cell lung cancer.

Details on this clonotype: One junction end does not reproduce the germline sequence, and a read error may be involved. J is TRBJ2-2 and V is TRBV5-1; 7 bases fit TRBD2. The CDR3 covers 15 residues. The germline V gene has CDR1 SGHRS and CDR2 YFSETQ. The CDR3 region has the DNA TGCGTCAGCAGCTTGTCGGGGGGAACTGCCGGGGAGCTGTTTTTT. Protein product: CVSSLSGGTAGELFF.

The table lists this clonotype with many counts. The gene calls are TRBV7-2 and TRBJ2-5, with 10 bases matching TRBD2. CDR1 is SGHTA and CDR2 is FQGNSA in the germline V gene. The CDR3 totals 17 residues. V was pared by 1 base and J by 1 base, with 6 bases of the junction left unmatched. For the CDR3, the DNA is TGTGCCAGCAGCTTAGGGACTAGCGGAGTTCGCCAAGAGACCCAGTACTTC. This sequence encodes CASSLGTSGVRQETQYF.

In its sample, this clonotype was seen many times. A read error may account for a junction end that differs from germline. The V gene is TRBV12-3 or TRBV12-4, the J gene TRBJ1-1; unclear D gene. The CDR3 has 15 residues. CDR3 in DNA: TGTGCCAGCAGTCCTAGGACCCTGGGCCACACTGAAACTTTCTTT. It encodes CASSPRTLGHTETFF.

The rearrangement links TRBV11-2 to TRBJ1-1; D possibly corresponds to TRBD1 (5 bases). This CDR3 contains 14 residues. Between the trimmed V and J ends, which lost 3 bases and 2 bases, there was a span of 10 bases. Germline CDR1 is SGHAT and CDR2 is FQNNGV. The CDR3 loop is CASSLTDTNTEAFF. The CDR3 nucleotides read TGTGCCAGCAGCTTGACGGACACTAACACTGAAGCTTTCTTT. Using reference TRBV11-2 and TRBJ1-1 for the parts outside the CDR3, the full variable domain is EAGVAQSPRYKIIEKRQSVAFWCNPISGHATLYWYQQILGQGPKLLIQFQNNGVVDDSQLPKDRFSAERLKGVDSTLKIQPAKLEDSAVYLCASSLTDTNTEAFFGQGTRLTVV.

In this sample, this clonotype turned up many times. The CDR3 protein is CASSLSPSTMNLDYGYTF. The CDR3 DNA reads TGTGCCAGCAGCCTATCCCCGTCGACAATGAACCTCGACTATGGCTACACCTTC. The V call is TRBV5-6, the J call TRBJ1-2; D uncertain. Deletions cut 4 bases from V and 3 bases from J, with 25 bases between. This CDR3 is built from 18 residues. Germline V CDR1 and CDR2: SGHDT, YYEEEE.

In this sample, this clonotype turned up many times. The chain has TRBV7-9 and TRBJ1-3; 8 bases match TRBD1. The CDR3 has 16 residues. V was pared by 1 base and J by 3 bases, with 5 bases of the junction left unmatched. Germline V gene data show CDR1 as SEHNR and CDR2 as FQNEAQ (reference sequence). CDR3 sequence reads: CASSLGAGGGGNTIYF. DNA for the CDR3: TGTGCCAGCAGCTTAGGTGCAGGGGGCGGTGGAAACACCATATATTTT.

On this clonotype: A junction end diverges from the germline sequence, so it may reflect a read error. This chain joins TRBV11-1 and TRBJ2-3; TRBD2 aligns across 10 bases. CDR1 SGHAT and CDR2 FQDESV come from the germline V gene (reference sequence). The CDR3 length is 18 residues. The CDR3 here is CASSSPTSGCLSTDTQYF. Here the CDR3 DNA reads TGTGCCAGCAGCTCGCCGACTAGCGGGTGCCTTAGCACAGATACTCAGTATTTT.

This clonotype has at least ten counts. The rearrangement links TRBV28 to TRBJ1-3; no definite D call. V was pared by 5 bases and J by 1 base, with 12 bases between. This CDR3 is built from 15 residues. Germline-derived CDR1 and CDR2 are MDHEN and SYDVKM. The CDR3 region is CASSIEISSGNTIYF. DNA of the CDR3: TGTGCCAGCAGTATTGAGATCAGTTCTGGAAACACCATATATTTT.

Comments on this clonotype: A much bigger clone sits one base away, suggesting this may be a read error. The chain couples TRBV20-1 to TRBJ1-1; a weak D match, TRBD1 (5 bases). This CDR3 has 13 residues. Germline V gene data show CDR1 as DFQATT and CDR2 as SNEGSKA (reference sequence). V shed 5 bases and J shed 3 bases, with 13 bases lying between them. This CDR3 is CSAWRGEDTEAFF. The CDR3, as DNA: TGCAGTGCTTGGAGGGGTGAGGACACTGAAGCTTTCTTT.

This clonotype was observed a handful of times. This may arise from a read error, as a much more abundant clone is one base away. The rearrangement joins TRBV9 to TRBJ1-4; D might be TRBD1 (6 bases). The germline V gene has CDR1 SGDLS and CDR2 YYNGEE. The CDR3 is 13 amino acids. Trimming left V 2 bases short and J 10 bases short, with 12 bases between. CDR3: CASSVGQCRKLFF. The DNA for the CDR3 is TGTGCCAGCAGCGTCGGACAGTGTCGAAAACTGTTTTTT.

In this sample, this clonotype turned up many times. The chain recombines TRBV9 with TRBJ2-1; 7 bases are shared with TRBD1. There are 17 residues in the CDR3. The junction had 11 bases not matched to a gene; V was cut back by 0 bases and J by 5 bases. Germline loops: CDR1 SGDLS, CDR2 YYNGEE. CDR3 DNA sequence: TGTGCCAGCAGCGTAGGGGTGGAGACAGGGAAAGACAATGAGCAGTTCTTC. Its translation is CASSVGVETGKDNEQFF.